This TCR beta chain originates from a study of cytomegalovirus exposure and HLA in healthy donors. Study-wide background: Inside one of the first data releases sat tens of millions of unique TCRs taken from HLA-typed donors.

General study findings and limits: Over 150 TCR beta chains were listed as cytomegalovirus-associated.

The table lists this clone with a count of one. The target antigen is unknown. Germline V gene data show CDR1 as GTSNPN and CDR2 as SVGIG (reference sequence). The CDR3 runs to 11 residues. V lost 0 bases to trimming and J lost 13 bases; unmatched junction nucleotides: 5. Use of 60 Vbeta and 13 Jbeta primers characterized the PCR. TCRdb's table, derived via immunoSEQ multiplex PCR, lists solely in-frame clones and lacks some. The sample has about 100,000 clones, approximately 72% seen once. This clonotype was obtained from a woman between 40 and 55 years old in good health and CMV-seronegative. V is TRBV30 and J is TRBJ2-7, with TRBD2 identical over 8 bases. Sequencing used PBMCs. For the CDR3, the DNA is TGTGCCTGGAGTGTAGGGGCGGGAGGATACTTC. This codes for CAWSVGAGGYF. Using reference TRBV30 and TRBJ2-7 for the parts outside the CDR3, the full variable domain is SQTIHQWPATLVQPVGSPLSLECTVEGTSNPNLYWYRQAAGRGLQLLFYSVGIGQISSEVPQNLSASRPQDRQFILSSKKLLLSDSGFYLCAWSVGAGGYFGPGTRLTVT.